This TCR beta chain derives from a study of CD8 T cells in Susac syndrome. The CDR3 is 16 residues long. The ends lost 3 bases at V and 10 bases at J; junction bases unmatched: 12. Germline loops: CDR1 LNHDA, CDR2 SQIVND (reference sequence). TCR beta was sequenced from blood CD8+ and CD4+ T cells. RNA, at about 0.45 to 1 ug, was reverse transcribed with random hexamers. TCRdb redid the calling of the immunoSEQ multiplex PCR reads with MiXCR, one entry per CDR3 protein. The table records about 180,000 distinct CDR3 sequences, approximately 94% of them present only once. The sample was CD4+ T cells from PBMCs. The V call is TRBV19, the J call TRBJ2-1; 10 bases align to TRBD2. This receptor was taken from a human donor with Susac syndrome. The CDR3 here is CASSMGGSGGAEEQFF. The CDR3 DNA reads as TGTGCCAGTAGTATGGGCGGGAGCGGGGGGGCCGAAGAGCAGTTCTTC.